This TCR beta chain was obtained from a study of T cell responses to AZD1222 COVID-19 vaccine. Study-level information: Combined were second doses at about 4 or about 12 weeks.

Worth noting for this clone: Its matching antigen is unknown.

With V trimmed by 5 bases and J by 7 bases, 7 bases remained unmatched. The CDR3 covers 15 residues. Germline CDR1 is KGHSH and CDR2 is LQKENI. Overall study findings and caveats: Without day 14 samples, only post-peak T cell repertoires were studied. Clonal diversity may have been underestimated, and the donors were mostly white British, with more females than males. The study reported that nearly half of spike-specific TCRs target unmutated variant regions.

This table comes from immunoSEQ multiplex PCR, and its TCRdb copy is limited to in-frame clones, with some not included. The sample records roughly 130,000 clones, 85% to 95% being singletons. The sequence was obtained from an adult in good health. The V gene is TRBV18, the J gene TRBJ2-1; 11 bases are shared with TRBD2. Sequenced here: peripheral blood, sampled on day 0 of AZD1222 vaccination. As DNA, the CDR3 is TGTGCCAGCTCATCCCTAGCGGGAGGAATGAATGAGCAGTTCTTC. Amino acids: CASSSLAGGMNEQFF. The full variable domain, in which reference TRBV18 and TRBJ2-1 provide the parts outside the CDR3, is NAGVMQNPRHLVRRRGQEARLRCSPMKGHSHVYWYRQLPEEGLKFMVYLQKENIIDESGMPKERFSAEFPKEGPSILRIQQVVRGDSAAYFCASSSLAGGMNEQFFGPGTRLTVL.